A single sample gave rise to the 23 T cell receptor beta chains below, sequenced in a study of blood T cell repertoires in COVID-19. Here immunoSEQ multiplex PCR was the method, and the copy in TCRdb shows in-frame clones only, minus some. The sample holds tens of thousands of clones; roughly 77% are singletons and the top ten take about 5.7%. Sequenced sample: peripheral blood. These receptor sequences come from a man aged 45 to 65 with active or convalescent COVID-19.

V and J are TRBV19 and TRBJ2-7; TRBD1 matches 11 bases. Germline CDR1 and CDR2: LNHDA and SQIVND (reference sequence). This CDR3 is 14 amino acids long. Losses at the gene ends were 7 bases for V and 3 bases for J; bases not matched to a gene: 5. CDR3: CASTMGQGDYEQYF. In DNA form, the CDR3 reads TGTGCCAGTACCATGGGACAGGGGGACTACGAGCAGTACTTC.

This clone occurred a few times. The V gene is TRBV7-2, the J gene TRBJ2-3; D not certain. CDR1 SGHTA and CDR2 FQGNSA come from the germline V gene. Trimming shortened V by 4 bases and J by 1 base, and 15 bases separated the two germline ends. This CDR3 is built from 16 residues. The CDR3 DNA follows: TGTGCCAGCAGCTCCCAATCGTACGCGGGCACAGATACGCAGTATTTT. It translates to CASSSQSYAGTDTQYF.

This clone showed up just once. CDR3 in amino acids: CASSEGSGLATQLAKNIQYF. DNA of the CDR3: TGTGCCAGCAGTGAAGGGTCAGGGTTGGCTACACAACTAGCCAAAAACATTCAGTACTTC. V and J are TRBV2 and TRBJ2-4; TRBD1 is a possible D gene (5 bases). The CDR3 is made up of 20 amino acids. The germline V gene has CDR1 SNHLY and CDR2 FYNNEI. Between the trimmed V and J ends, which lost 1 base and 0 bases, there was a span of 22 bases.

The chain recombines TRBV6-5 with TRBJ2-5; TRBD1 might be the D (6 bases). The CDR3 runs 15 residues. The V and J ends lost 6 bases and 5 bases respectively, with 19 bases between them. Germline CDR1 and CDR2: MNHEY and SVGAGI. CDR3 sequence: CASSLSQGRGETQYF. CDR3 DNA sequence: TGTGCCAGCAGCCTAAGTCAGGGGCGCGGGGAGACCCAGTACTTC.

This chain joins TRBV10-3 and TRBJ1-3; a possible D gene is TRBD1 (5 bases). This CDR3 has 14 amino acids. CDR1 ENHRY and CDR2 SYGVKD come from the germline V gene. Trimming pared 10 bases from V and 4 bases from J, leaving 17 bases between. The CDR3 sequence: CATQAEQMGNTIYF. Here the CDR3 DNA reads TGTGCCACACAGGCAGAACAGATGGGAAACACCATATATTTT.

The chain couples TRBV5-1 to TRBJ1-1, with 7 bases lining up with TRBD1. The CDR3 is 14 amino acids. Germline CDR1 SGHRS, CDR2 YFSETQ. J lost 3 bases, V lost 5 bases, and 7 bases had no gene match. The CDR3 nucleotides are TGCGCCAGCAGTCATATCACAGGGGACACTGAAGCTTTCTTT. Protein product: CASSHITGDTEAFF.

This clone has just a few counts. The chain couples TRBV10-3 to TRBJ1-5; the D is unclear. V lost 0 bases and J 1 base, leaving 13 bases between the germline ends. This CDR3 is built from 17 residues. The germline CDR1 and CDR2 sequences are ENHRY and SYGVKD. CDR3 DNA: TGTGCCATCAGTGAGTCAAAAGGAGGGCTAAGCAATCAGCCCCAGCATTTT. Translated: CAISESKGGLSNQPQHF.

V is TRBV5-4 and J is TRBJ2-5, with TRBD2 identical over 7 bases. The ends lost 5 bases at V and 3 bases at J; junction bases unmatched: 10. This CDR3 contains 15 residues. Germline CDR1 and CDR2: SGHNT and YYREEE (reference sequence). The CDR3 DNA reads TGTGCCAGCAGGACGGGAACGGCGGGGGAAGAGACCCAGTACTTC. Residues: CASRTGTAGEETQYF.

The rearrangement uses TRBV19 and TRBJ2-1, with TRBD2 matching 9 bases. Losses at the gene ends were 4 bases for V and 5 bases for J; bases not matched to a gene: 3. Germline V gene lookup returns CDR1 LNHDA and CDR2 SQIVND (reference sequence). This CDR3 spans 14 amino acids. This CDR3 is CASSRASGDNEQFF. The CDR3 DNA reads TGTGCCAGTAGTAGGGCTAGCGGGGACAATGAGCAGTTCTTC. The full variable domain, with the rest looked up from reference TRBV19 and TRBJ2-1, is DGGITQSPKYLFRKEGQNVTLSCEQNLNHDAMYWYRQDPGQGLRLIYYSQIVNDFQKGDIAEGYSVSREKKESFPLTVTSAQKNPTAFYLCASSRASGDNEQFFGPGTRLTVL.

A single count supports this clone. The chain joins TRBV4-1 to TRBJ2-3, with 8 bases fitting TRBD2. The CDR3 runs to 16 residues. V lost 6 bases and J lost 0; bases outside the gene matches: 8. Per germline, CDR1 MGHRA and CDR2 YSYEKL. CDR3 nucleotides: TGCGCCAGCAGACTGGAGCTAGCGGGTAGCACAGATACGCAGTATTTT. Its translation is CASRLELAGSTDTQYF.

The chain is built from TRBV2 and TRBJ2-3; 11 bases are shared with TRBD2. The CDR3 loop spans 16 amino acids. CDR1 and CDR2 from the germline V gene are SNHLY and FYNNEI. Losses at the gene ends were 5 bases for V and 8 bases for J; bases not matched to a gene: 12. CDR3 DNA: TGTGCCAGCAGTTTCTCCGGGACTAGCGGTGCAGGTACGCAGTATTTT. Encoded protein: CASSFSGTSGAGTQYF.

The chain carries TRBV11-3 and TRBJ2-1; 12 bases are a match to TRBD2. The CDR3 is 19 residues long. The J segment lost 0 bases and the V segment lost 0 bases, leaving 6 bases of the junction unmatched. Germline values: CDR1 SGHNT, CDR2 YENEEA. CDR3 in amino acids: CASSLDGLAGGSSYNEQFF. CDR3 nucleotides: TGTGCCAGCAGCTTAGATGGGCTAGCGGGGGGGAGCTCCTACAATGAGCAGTTCTTC.

This clone was detected only a few times. The rearrangement links TRBV3-1 (or the pseudogene TRBV3-2) to TRBJ2-2, with 10 bases matching TRBD2. From germline, CDR1 is LGHDT and CDR2 YNNKEL (reference sequence). Losses at the gene ends were 4 bases for V and 5 bases for J; bases not matched to a gene: 7. This CDR3 has 16 amino acids. CDR3 nucleotides: TGTGCCAGCAGCCGGTGGACTAGCGGACCTACCGGGGAGCTGTTTTTT. The encoded protein is CASSRWTSGPTGELFF.

This clone was counted between two and nine times. The chain carries TRBV18 and TRBJ1-4, with D perhaps matching TRBD1 (5 bases). Trimming removed 9 bases from V and 4 bases from J, with 15 bases in between. CDR3 length: 14 amino acids. Germline V gives CDR1 KGHSH, CDR2 LQKENI. DNA of the CDR3: TGTGCCAGTTCTCCTGGGGCCTTTAATGAAAAACTGTTTTTT. Its protein product is CASSPGAFNEKLFF.

This rearrangement joins TRBV7-7 to TRBJ2-3; 11 bases fit TRBD2. The CDR3 contains 16 residues. The V and J ends lost 5 bases and 1 base, in that order; junction bases with no gene match: 5. The germline CDR1 and CDR2 sequences are SSHAT and FNYEAQ (reference sequence). The CDR3 sequence is CASSLGTSGRTDTQYF. Written as DNA, the CDR3 is TGTGCCAGCAGCCTAGGGACTAGCGGACGCACAGATACGCAGTATTTT.

This clone appeared many times. The chain uses TRBV29-1 and TRBJ1-5; TRBD1 matches at 8 bases. V was pared by 6 bases and J by 4 bases, with 2 bases of the junction left unmatched. The CDR3 consists of 12 residues. Germline-derived CDR1 and CDR2 are SQVTM and ANQGSEA. The CDR3 region has the DNA TGCAGCGTGGGGACAGGTAATCAGCCCCAGCATTTT. Its protein product is CSVGTGNQPQHF.

The J gene is TRBJ2-3, the V gene TRBV4-3, with TRBD2 matching over 14 bases. This CDR3 has 17 amino acids. From germline, CDR1 is LGHNA and CDR2 YSLEER. After removal of 4 bases from V and 6 bases from J, the junction contained 9 bases not matched to a gene. CDR3 DNA sequence: TGCGCCAGCAGCCGAGGAGGGACTAGCGGGGGTCCCGATACGCAGTATTTT. It is translated as CASSRGGTSGGPDTQYF.

This chain links TRBV6-5 with TRBJ1-2; 7 bases match TRBD1. The CDR3 sequence is 14 residues long. V lost 2 bases and J lost 4; bases outside the gene matches: 4. From germline, CDR1 is MNHEY and CDR2 SVGAGI. This CDR3 is CASSYRQGSYGYTF. DNA for the CDR3: TGTGCCAGCAGTTACAGACAGGGCTCCTATGGCTACACCTTC.

This clone is labeled as medium-sized (0.01 to 0.1%). V gene TRBV28 combines with J gene TRBJ1-2, with TRBD1 identical over 7 bases. J gave up 4 bases and V 2 bases, and 16 bases lay outside the gene matches. CDR1 MDHEN and CDR2 SYDVKM come from the germline V gene. This CDR3 spans 18 amino acids. The CDR3 DNA follows: TGTGCCAGCAGTTTAGGGGGAATGGGACAGAACCTTCGCTATGGCTACACCTTC. This encodes CASSLGGMGQNLRYGYTF.

The chain is built from TRBV30 and TRBJ2-3; D possibly corresponds to TRBD2 (7 bases). The CDR3 runs 13 residues. Germline values: CDR1 GTSNPN, CDR2 SVGIG (reference sequence). Trimming removed 2 bases from V and 10 bases from J, with 16 bases in between. CDR3 region: CAWSSSGGVAQYF. CDR3 DNA sequence: TGTGCCTGGAGTAGCTCGGGGGGCGTGGCGCAGTATTTT.

This rearrangement joins TRBV10-3 to TRBJ1-5; 7 bases agree with TRBD1. The CDR3 is 15 amino acids. V gave up 5 bases and J gave up 6 bases; unmatched junction bases: 10. Germline V gene lookup returns CDR1 ENHRY and CDR2 SYGVKD. CDR3 bases: TGTGCCATCAGTCAGGGGGACAGCTCTGGTCAGCCCCAGCATTTT. Its translation is CAISQGDSSGQPQHF.

The sample holds one count of this clone. The chain uses TRBV28 and TRBJ2-4, with a weak D call TRBD2 (5 bases). Germline V gives CDR1 MDHEN, CDR2 SYDVKM. The CDR3 loop spans 15 amino acids. V lost 6 bases and J lost 0, with 12 bases in between. DNA for the CDR3: TGTGCCAGCAGCCCCCAGGAGGCAGCCAAAAACATTCAGTACTTC. Translated, it gives CASSPQEAAKNIQYF.

In this sample, this clone turned up a few times. The V call is TRBV3-1 (or the pseudogene TRBV3-2), the J call TRBJ2-1, with D unclear. The CDR3 is 12 residues long. The V and J ends lost 8 bases and 8 bases respectively, with 13 bases between them. The germline gives CDR1 LGHDT, CDR2 YNNKEL (reference sequence). CDR3 in DNA: TGTGCCAGCTCCTCCTCAGTCTATGAGCAGTTCTTC. Its translation: CASSSSVYEQFF.